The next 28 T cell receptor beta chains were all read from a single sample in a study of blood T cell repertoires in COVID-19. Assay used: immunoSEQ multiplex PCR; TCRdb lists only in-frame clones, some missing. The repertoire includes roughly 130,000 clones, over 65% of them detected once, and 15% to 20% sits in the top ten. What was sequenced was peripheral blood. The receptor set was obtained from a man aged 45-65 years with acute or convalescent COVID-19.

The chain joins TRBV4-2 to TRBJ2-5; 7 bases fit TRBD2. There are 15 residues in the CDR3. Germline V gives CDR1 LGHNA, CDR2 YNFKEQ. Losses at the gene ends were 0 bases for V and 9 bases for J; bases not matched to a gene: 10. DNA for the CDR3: TGTGCCAGCAGCCAAGAAGCGGGGCAGGGACGCCCCCAGTACTTC. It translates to CASSQEAGQGRPQYF.

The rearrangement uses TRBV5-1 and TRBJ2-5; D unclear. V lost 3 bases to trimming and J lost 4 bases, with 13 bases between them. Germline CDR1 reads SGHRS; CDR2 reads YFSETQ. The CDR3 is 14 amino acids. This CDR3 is CASSSVSVGETQYF. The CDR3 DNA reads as TGCGCCAGCAGCTCCGTTTCGGTCGGAGAGACCCAGTACTTC.

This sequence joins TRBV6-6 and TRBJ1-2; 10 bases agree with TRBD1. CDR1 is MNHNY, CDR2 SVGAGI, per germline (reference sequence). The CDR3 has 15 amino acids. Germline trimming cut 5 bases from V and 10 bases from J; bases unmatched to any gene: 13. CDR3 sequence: CASSGGQGNHWAYTF. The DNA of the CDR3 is TGTGCCAGCAGTGGGGGACAGGGGAATCACTGGGCCTACACCTTC.

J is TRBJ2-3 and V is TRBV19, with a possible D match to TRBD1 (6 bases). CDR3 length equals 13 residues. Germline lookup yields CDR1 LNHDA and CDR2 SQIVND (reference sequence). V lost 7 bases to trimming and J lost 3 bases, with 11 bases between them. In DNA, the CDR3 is TGTGCCAGTAAAACAGGGATGACAGATACGCAGTATTTT. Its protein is CASKTGMTDTQYF.

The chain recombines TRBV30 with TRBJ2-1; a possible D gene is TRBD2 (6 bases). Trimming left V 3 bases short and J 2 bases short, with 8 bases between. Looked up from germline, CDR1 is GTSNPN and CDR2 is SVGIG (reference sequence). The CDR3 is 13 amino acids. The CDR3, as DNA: TGTGCCTGGAGCGGGGGAGCCTACAATGAGCAGTTCTTC. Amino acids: CAWSGGAYNEQFF.

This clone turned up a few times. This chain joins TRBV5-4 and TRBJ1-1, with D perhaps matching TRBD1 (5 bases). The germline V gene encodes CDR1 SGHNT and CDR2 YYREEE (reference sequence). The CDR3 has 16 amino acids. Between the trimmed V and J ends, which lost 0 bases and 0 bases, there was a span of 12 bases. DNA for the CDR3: TGTGCCAGCAGCTTGGACGTAGGGGCTATGAACACTGAAGCTTTCTTT. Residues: CASSLDVGAMNTEAFF.

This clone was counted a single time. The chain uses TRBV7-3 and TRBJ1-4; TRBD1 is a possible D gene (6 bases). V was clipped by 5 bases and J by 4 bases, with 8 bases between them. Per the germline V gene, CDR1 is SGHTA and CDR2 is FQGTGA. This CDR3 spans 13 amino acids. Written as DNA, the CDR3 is TGTGCCAGCAGCCCGGGACATAATGAAAAACTGTTTTTT. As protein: CASSPGHNEKLFF. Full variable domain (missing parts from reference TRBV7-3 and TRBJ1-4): GAGVSQTPSNKVTEKGKYVELRCDPISGHTALYWYRQSLGQGPEFLIYFQGTGAADDSGLPNDRFFAVRPEGSVSTLKIQRTERGDSAVYLCASSPGHNEKLFFGSGTQLSVL.

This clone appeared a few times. The CDR3 loop is CASSAGHLTTEAFF. The CDR3 DNA reads as TGTGCCAGCAGTGCGGGACACCTAACGACTGAAGCTTTCTTT. V and J are TRBV2 and TRBJ1-1; perhaps TRBD1 as D (6 bases). The V end was cut by 4 bases, the J end by 5 bases, with 14 bases between. Germline CDR1 reads SNHLY; CDR2 reads FYNNEI. The CDR3 has 14 amino acids.

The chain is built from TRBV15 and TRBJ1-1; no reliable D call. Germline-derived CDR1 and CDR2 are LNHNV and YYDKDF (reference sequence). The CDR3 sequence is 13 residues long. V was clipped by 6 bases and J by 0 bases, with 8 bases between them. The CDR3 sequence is CATRYGMNTEAFF. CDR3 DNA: TGTGCCACCAGGTACGGGATGAACACTGAAGCTTTCTTT.

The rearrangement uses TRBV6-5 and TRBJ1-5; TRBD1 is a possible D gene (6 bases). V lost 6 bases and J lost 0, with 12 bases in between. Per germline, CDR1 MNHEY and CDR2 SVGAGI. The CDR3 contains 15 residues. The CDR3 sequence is CASRGVGASNQPQHF. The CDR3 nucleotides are TGTGCCAGCAGAGGCGTGGGGGCTAGCAATCAGCCCCAGCATTTT.

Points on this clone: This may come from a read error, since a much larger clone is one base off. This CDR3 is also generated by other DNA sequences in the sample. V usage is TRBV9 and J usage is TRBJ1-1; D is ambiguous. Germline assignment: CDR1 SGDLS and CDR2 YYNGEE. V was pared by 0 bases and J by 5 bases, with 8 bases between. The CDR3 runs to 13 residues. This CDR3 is CASSVGPSTEAFF. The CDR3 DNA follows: TGTGCCAGCAGCGTAGGGCCCTCAACTGAAGCTTTCTTT.

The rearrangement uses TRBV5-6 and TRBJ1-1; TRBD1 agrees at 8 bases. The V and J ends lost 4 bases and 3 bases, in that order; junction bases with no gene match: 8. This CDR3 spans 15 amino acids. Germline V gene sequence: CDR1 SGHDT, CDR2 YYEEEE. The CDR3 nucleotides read TGTGCCAGCAGCACCCGACAGGGGCTATACACTGAAGCTTTCTTT. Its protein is CASSTRQGLYTEAFF.

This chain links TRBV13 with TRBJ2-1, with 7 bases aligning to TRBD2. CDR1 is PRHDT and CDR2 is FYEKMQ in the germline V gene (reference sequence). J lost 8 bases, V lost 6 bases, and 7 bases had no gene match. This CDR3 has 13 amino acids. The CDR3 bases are TGTGCCAGCAGAGACGCCCGGGGGGATGAGCAGTTCTTC. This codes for CASRDARGDEQFF.

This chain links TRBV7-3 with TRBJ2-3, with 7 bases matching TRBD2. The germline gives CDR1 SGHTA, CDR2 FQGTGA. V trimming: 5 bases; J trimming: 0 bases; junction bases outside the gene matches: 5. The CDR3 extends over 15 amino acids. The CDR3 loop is CASSPSGVSTDTQYF. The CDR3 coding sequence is TGTGCCAGCAGCCCCAGCGGGGTTAGCACAGATACGCAGTATTTT.

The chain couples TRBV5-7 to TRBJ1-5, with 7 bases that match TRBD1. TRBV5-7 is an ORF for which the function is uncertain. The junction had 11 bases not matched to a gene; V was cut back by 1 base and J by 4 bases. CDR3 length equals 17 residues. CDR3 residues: CASSLRGTVLGNQPQHF. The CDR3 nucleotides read TGTGCCAGCAGCTTGCGCGGGACAGTCCTTGGGAATCAGCCCCAGCATTTT.

The CDR3 sequence is CASSLTGETEAFF. CDR3 DNA sequence: TGTGCCAGCAGTTTAACAGGGGAAACTGAAGCTTTCTTT. The chain joins TRBV6-4 to TRBJ1-1; TRBD1 agrees at 7 bases. This CDR3 comprises 13 residues. J was trimmed by 5 bases and V by 5 bases; bases with no gene match: 5. The germline gives CDR1 MRHNA, CDR2 SNTAGT.

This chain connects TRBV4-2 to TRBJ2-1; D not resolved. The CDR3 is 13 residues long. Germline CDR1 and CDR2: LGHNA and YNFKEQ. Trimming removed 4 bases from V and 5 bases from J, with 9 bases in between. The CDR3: CASSPRLNNEQFF. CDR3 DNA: TGTGCCAGCAGCCCCCGACTCAACAATGAGCAGTTCTTC.

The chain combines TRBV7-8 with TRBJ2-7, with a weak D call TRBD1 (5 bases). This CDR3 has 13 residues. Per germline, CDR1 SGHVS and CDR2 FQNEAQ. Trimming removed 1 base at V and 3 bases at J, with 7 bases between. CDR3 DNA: TGTGCCAGCAGCTTAGGACAGAACTACGAGCAGTACGTC. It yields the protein CASSLGQNYEQYV.

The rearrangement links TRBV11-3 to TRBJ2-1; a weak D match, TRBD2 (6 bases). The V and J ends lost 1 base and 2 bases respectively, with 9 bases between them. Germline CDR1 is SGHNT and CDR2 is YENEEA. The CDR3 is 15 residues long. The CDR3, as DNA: TGTGCCAGCAGCTTAGTAGCGGAGCCCTACAATGAGCAGTTCTTC. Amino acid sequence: CASSLVAEPYNEQFF.

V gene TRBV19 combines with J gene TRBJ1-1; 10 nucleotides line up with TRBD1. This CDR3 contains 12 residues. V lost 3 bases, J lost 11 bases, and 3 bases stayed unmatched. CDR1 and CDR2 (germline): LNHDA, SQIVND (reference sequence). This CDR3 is CASSIPGQGAFF. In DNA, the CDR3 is TGTGCCAGTAGTATCCCGGGACAGGGGGCTTTCTTT. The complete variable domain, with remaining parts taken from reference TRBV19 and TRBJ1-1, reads DGGITQSPKYLFRKEGQNVTLSCEQNLNHDAMYWYRQDPGQGLRLIYYSQIVNDFQKGDIAEGYSVSREKKESFPLTVTSAQKNPTAFYLCASSIPGQGAFFGQGTRLTVV.

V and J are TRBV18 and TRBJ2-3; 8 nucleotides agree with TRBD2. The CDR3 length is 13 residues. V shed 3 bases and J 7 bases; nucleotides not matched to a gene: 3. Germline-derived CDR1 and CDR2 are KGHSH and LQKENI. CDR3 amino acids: CASSPGLGNTQYF. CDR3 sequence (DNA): TGTGCCAGCTCACCGGGACTAGGGAATACGCAGTATTTT.

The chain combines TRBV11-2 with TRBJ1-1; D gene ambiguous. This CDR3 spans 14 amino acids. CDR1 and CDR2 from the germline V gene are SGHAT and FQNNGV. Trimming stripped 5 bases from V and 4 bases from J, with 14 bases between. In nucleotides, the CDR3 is TGTGCCAGCAGCGTCCACCGTCGGAGCACTGAAGCTTTCTTT. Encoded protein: CASSVHRRSTEAFF.

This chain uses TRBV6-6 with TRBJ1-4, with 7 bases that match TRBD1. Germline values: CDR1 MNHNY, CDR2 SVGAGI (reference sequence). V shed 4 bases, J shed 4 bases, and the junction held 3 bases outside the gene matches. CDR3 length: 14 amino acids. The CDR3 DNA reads TGTGCCAGCAGTTCGGGACAGTATAATGAAAAACTGTTTTTT. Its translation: CASSSGQYNEKLFF.

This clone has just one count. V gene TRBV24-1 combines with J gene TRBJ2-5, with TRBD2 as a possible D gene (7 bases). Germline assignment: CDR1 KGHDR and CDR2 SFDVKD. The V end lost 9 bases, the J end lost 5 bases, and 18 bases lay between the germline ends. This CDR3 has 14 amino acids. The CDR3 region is CATQGGGFGETQYF. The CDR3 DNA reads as TGTGCCACCCAAGGGGGGGGATTTGGGGAGACCCAGTACTTC.

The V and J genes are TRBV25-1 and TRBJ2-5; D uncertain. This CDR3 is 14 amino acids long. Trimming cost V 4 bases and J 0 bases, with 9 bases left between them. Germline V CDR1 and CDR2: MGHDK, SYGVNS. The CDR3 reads CASSATSYQETQYF. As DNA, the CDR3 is TGTGCCAGCAGTGCGACATCCTACCAAGAGACCCAGTACTTC. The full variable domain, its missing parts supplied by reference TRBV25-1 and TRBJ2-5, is EADIYQTPRYLVIGTGKKITLECSQTMGHDKMYWYQQDPGMELHLIHYSYGVNSTEKGDLSSESTVSRIRTEHFPLTLESARPSHTSQYLCASSATSYQETQYFGPGTRLLVL.

Here the CDR3 reads CASSYHRGDQPQHF. The CDR3 DNA reads as TGTGCCAGCAGTTATCACAGGGGCGACCAGCCCCAGCATTTT. The chain recombines TRBV6-5 with TRBJ1-5; TRBD1 aligns across 7 bases. The CDR3 covers 14 residues. Per the germline V gene, CDR1 is MNHEY and CDR2 is SVGAGI. Unmatched junction bases numbered 6, after V lost 3 bases and J lost 7 bases.

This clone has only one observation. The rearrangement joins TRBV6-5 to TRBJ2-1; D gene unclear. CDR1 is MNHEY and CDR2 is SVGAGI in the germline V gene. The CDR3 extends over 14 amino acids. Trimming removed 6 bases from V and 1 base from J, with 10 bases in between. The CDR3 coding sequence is TGTGCCAGCAGCCCCACCGGTTCCTACAATGAGCAGTTCTTC. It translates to CASSPTGSYNEQFF.

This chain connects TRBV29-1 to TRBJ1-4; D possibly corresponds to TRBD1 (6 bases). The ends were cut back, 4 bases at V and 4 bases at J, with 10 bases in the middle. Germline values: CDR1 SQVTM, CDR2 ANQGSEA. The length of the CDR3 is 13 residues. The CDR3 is CSVVDRYNEKLFF. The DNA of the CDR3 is TGCAGCGTTGTAGACAGGTATAATGAAAAACTGTTTTTT.